Each of the 21 T cell receptor beta chains below was sequenced from the same sample in a study of T cells expressing NK-cell markers. Using the 5' RACE reads, TCRdb records one entry per CDR3 protein without DNA. The record lists about 450,000 distinct CDR3 sequences, of which the ten most abundant hold 7.3%. The sequenced sample consisted of blood T cells: a sorted CD56 or NKG2C T cell subset, CD4+ or CD8+ T cells, or bulk PBMC T cells (not recorded which). The receptors come from a woman aged 18 to 69 in good health.

The V call is TRBV3-1, the J call TRBJ2-4. The CDR3 has 13 amino acids. Per the germline V gene, CDR1 is LGHDT and CDR2 is YNNKEL (reference sequence). CDR3 amino acids: CASSQVSGIRQYF. The complete variable domain, with remaining parts taken from reference TRBV3-1 and TRBJ2-4, reads DTAVSQTPKYLVTQMGNDKSIKCEQNLGHDTMYWYKQDSKKFLKIMFSYNNKELIINETVPNRFSPKSPDKAHLNLHINSLELGDSAVYFCASSQVSGIRQYFGAGTRLSVL.

The chain uses TRBV12-3 or TRBV12-4 and TRBJ2-7; TCRdb selects TRBD2, and the lack of DNA leaves this call unchecked. The CDR3 has 12 amino acids. The CDR3 here is CASRALGYEQYF.

The chain recombines TRBV9 with TRBJ2-1; TCRdb reports TRBD1, a call that lacks DNA to check it against. There are 15 residues in the CDR3. Germline CDR1 and CDR2: SGDLS and YYNGEE. CDR3 protein: CASSGPDRNYNEQFF.

CDR3 sequence: CASSLGTGLGTEAFF. The J gene is TRBJ1-1, the V gene TRBV5-1; TCRdb gives TRBD1 as the D gene, but with no DNA this cannot be confirmed. Germline values: CDR1 SGHRS, CDR2 YFSETQ. The CDR3 extends over 15 amino acids.

This rearrangement joins TRBV12-5 to TRBJ2-5; TCRdb's D call, TRBD2, is unchecked because there is no DNA. From germline, CDR1 is LGHNT and CDR2 FRNRAP. The CDR3 covers 15 residues. Here the CDR3 reads CASGSVRGGDETQYF. Based on the CDR3 plus reference TRBV12-5 and TRBJ2-5, the full variable domain is DARVTQTPRHKVTEMGQEVTMRCQPILGHNTVFWYRQTMMQGLELLAYFRNRAPLDDSGMPKDRFSAEMPDATLATLKIQPSEPRDSAVYFCASGSVRGGDETQYFGPGTRLLVL.

The chain uses TRBV20-1 and TRBJ1-2; the TCRdb D gene call, TRBD1, has no DNA to confirm it. The CDR3 is 11 residues long. Germline-derived CDR1 and CDR2 are DFQATT and SNEGSKA (reference sequence). CDR3 amino acids: CSAPDRTGYTF.

The chain combines TRBV6-1 with TRBJ2-1; TCRdb designates TRBD1, a call that cannot be tested without DNA. The CDR3 length is 18 residues. The germline V gene has CDR1 MNHNS and CDR2 SASEGT. This CDR3 reads CASSPPVERGQRMNEQFF.

V gene TRBV6-5 combines with J gene TRBJ1-1; without DNA, the TCRdb call of TRBD1 cannot be checked. The CDR3 has 13 residues. The germline CDR1 and CDR2 sequences are MNHEY and SVGAGI. The CDR3 is CASSYEGETEAFF.

The rearrangement links TRBV11-1 to TRBJ2-1; TCRdb gives TRBD2 as the D gene, but with no DNA this cannot be confirmed. The CDR3 totals 15 residues. Germline V lookup: CDR1 SGHAT, CDR2 FQDESV (reference sequence). CDR3 region: CASSAGLEDQNEQFF.

The rearrangement joins TRBV30 to TRBJ1-2; TCRdb's D call of TRBD1 is untestable without DNA. CDR1 and CDR2 (germline): GTSNPN, SVGIG (reference sequence). The length of the CDR3 is 17 residues. Here the CDR3 reads CAWSARTGLGFDYGYTF.

The chain employs TRBV20-1 and TRBJ1-1. The CDR3 contains 14 residues. Germline V gene data show CDR1 as DFQATT and CDR2 as SNEGSKA (reference sequence). CDR3 sequence reads: CSAPAQSTNTEAFF.

The chain is built from TRBV5-1 and TRBJ1-1. Germline loops: CDR1 SGHRS, CDR2 YFSETQ. The CDR3 has 13 residues. The CDR3 loop is CASSFGENTEAFF.

The chain couples TRBV27 to TRBJ2-1; checking the TCRdb D call of TRBD2 is not possible without DNA. Germline values: CDR1 MNHEY, CDR2 SMNVEV (reference sequence). This CDR3 is built from 14 residues. Here the CDR3 reads CASSFLRETDEQFF.

The chain links TRBV2 to TRBJ2-3. Germline V gene sequence: CDR1 SNHLY, CDR2 FYNNEI. This CDR3 spans 12 amino acids. This CDR3 is CASRWGIDTQYF.

The rearrangement uses TRBV12-3 or TRBV12-4 and TRBJ2-3; the D call of TRBD2 rests on TCRdb alone, since no DNA is present to check it. The CDR3 spans 15 residues. The CDR3 spells CASTPGRVGLDTQYF.

This chain joins TRBV28 and TRBJ2-3; TCRdb calls TRBD2, which cannot be checked without DNA. This CDR3 region has 14 residues. Germline values: CDR1 MDHEN, CDR2 SYDVKM. The chain's CDR3 is CASQSGPGSRAQYF.

The chain has TRBV12-3 or TRBV12-4 and TRBJ2-4; TCRdb names TRBD1, which stays unverified in the absence of DNA. CDR3 length: 15 amino acids. The chain's CDR3 is CASTRTGEVKNIQYF.

The chain couples TRBV20-1 to TRBJ2-7; TCRdb's assignment of TRBD1 cannot be checked, as there is no DNA. The CDR3 loop spans 14 amino acids. Germline V gene data show CDR1 as DFQATT and CDR2 as SNEGSKA (reference sequence). The CDR3 sequence is CSASQGAGTYEQYF.

The rearrangement uses TRBV20-1 and TRBJ2-3; absent DNA, TCRdb's TRBD1 call cannot be checked. CDR1 is DFQATT, CDR2 SNEGSKA, per germline (reference sequence). This CDR3 region has 12 residues. The CDR3 is CSPQGMADTQYF.

The chain has TRBV4-3 and TRBJ1-1; the TCRdb call, TRBD1, lacks DNA for checking. The germline V gene encodes CDR1 LGHNA and CDR2 YSLEER. The CDR3 has 15 amino acids. This CDR3 is CASSGVRGLNTEAFF.

The rearrangement links TRBV7-3 to TRBJ2-1; TCRdb selects TRBD1, and the lack of DNA leaves this call unchecked. Per germline, CDR1 SGHTA and CDR2 FQGTGA. This CDR3 is 16 amino acids long. The CDR3 sequence is CASSLTAGAPYNEQFF.